The 4 T cell receptor beta chains given below trace back to one sample, sequenced in a study of blood T cell repertoires in COVID-19 (dated by TCRdb to the early 2020s). To prepare the library, the immunoSEQ multiplex PCR assay was applied. In TCRdb, the immuneACCESS table is reduced to in-frame sequences with V and J assigned. These tables do not hold every clone; where another copy was compared, an unresolved V gene accounts for under half, and the others remain unexplained. Counted in this sample were 87,000 or so clones; over 75% of them appeared once. Under 3.5% of the sample is held by the ten biggest clonotypes. The sequenced sample consisted of peripheral blood. These receptors came from a woman aged 80 or over with COVID-19, enrolled during active disease.

This clone came up once. The J gene is TRBJ1-3, the V gene TRBV2; the D gene is possibly TRBD1 (5 bases). Trimming took 5 bases from V and 4 from J, leaving 18 bases between them. CDR1 is SNHLY and CDR2 is FYNNEI in the germline V gene. This CDR3 contains 16 residues. CDR3 amino acids: CASSRRGGGVGNTIYF. DNA of the CDR3: TGTGCCAGCAGTCGCCGTGGGGGGGGAGTCGGAAACACCATATATTTT.

This sequence joins TRBV5-1 and TRBJ1-2, with 10 bases fitting TRBD1. CDR1 is SGHRS, CDR2 YFSETQ, per germline. This CDR3 region has 13 residues. V was pared by 2 bases and J by 8 bases, with 3 bases of the junction left unmatched. In DNA form, the CDR3 reads TGCGCCAGCAGCTTCGGACAGGGGGACGGCTACACCTTC. Residues: CASSFGQGDGYTF.

The chain links TRBV2 to TRBJ2-3; D ambiguous. V was pared by 4 bases and J by 5 bases, with 7 bases between. This CDR3 is 12 amino acids long. Germline V gene lookup returns CDR1 SNHLY and CDR2 FYNNEI. The CDR3 coding sequence is TGTGCCAGCAGTGTTGGCATAGATACGCAGTATTTT. It specifies CASSVGIDTQYF.

V usage is TRBV2 and J usage is TRBJ2-1; D remains unclear. The CDR3 runs to 14 residues. Germline V gene lookup returns CDR1 SNHLY and CDR2 FYNNEI. Between the trimmed V and J ends, which lost 3 bases and 9 bases, there was a span of 15 bases. The CDR3 reads CASSDLSVGSEQFF. The CDR3 DNA sequence: TGTGCCAGCAGTGATCTCTCAGTTGGCAGTGAGCAGTTCTTC.